The clone carrying this TCR beta chain was counted at least ten times. Its matching antigen is unknown. The sample is drawn from a study of T cells in Graves' hyperthyroidism and ophthalmopathy. Study background: Initial diagnosis, before any treatment, was when peripheral blood was collected. Overall study findings and caveats: The authors' 13 V-J model separated ophthalmopathy from stable hyperthyroidism. Within blood appeared most thyroid clonotypes that had expanded above 0.001.

Sample collection date corresponds to first hyperthyroidism diagnosis, prior to any ophthalmopathy symptoms. Researchers took RNA transcripts and amplified the TCR beta CDR3 regions from them. In the first-round RT-PCR of the TCR CDR3, the HTBI primer set was used. TCRdb fed the multiplex PCR reads into MiXCR, producing one record per CDR3 protein. The sample lists hundreds of thousands of distinct CDR3 sequences; approximately 19% were seen once. The clonotype originates from a woman between 45 and 60 years old with Graves' hyperthyroidism that later progressed to Graves' ophthalmopathy. Sequencing was performed on blood.

In nucleotides, the CDR3 is TGTGCCAGCAGCTTAGTGGGCAAATCACCCCTCCACTTT. It yields the protein CASSLVGKSPLHF. The rearrangement links TRBV13 to TRBJ1-6; no clear D gene. Germline V gene lookup returns CDR1 PRHDT and CDR2 FYEKMQ (reference sequence). The CDR3 consists of 13 residues. V shed 1 base and J shed 10 bases, with 8 bases lying between them.